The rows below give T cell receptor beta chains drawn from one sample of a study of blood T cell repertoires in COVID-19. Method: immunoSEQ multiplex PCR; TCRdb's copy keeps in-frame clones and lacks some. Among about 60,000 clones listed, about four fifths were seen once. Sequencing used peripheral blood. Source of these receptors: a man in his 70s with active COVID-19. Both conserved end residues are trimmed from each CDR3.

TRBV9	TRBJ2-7	ASSVGGTGYEQY
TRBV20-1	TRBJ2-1	SASGTSAPTYNEQF
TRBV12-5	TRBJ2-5	ASGLATERFQETQY
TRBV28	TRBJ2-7	ASRGDREEQY
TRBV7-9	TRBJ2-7	ASSLATYEQY
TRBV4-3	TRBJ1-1	ASSSSGGTEAF
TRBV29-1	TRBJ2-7	SVVPDWSYEQY
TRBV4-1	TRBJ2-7	ASSQAAAPSYEQY
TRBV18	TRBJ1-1	ASSQGRGRSTEAF
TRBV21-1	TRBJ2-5	ASSPRTAARWTQY
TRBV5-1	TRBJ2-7	ASSPFGQGYEQY
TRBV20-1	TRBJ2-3	SAYEQYTQY
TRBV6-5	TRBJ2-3	ASSYEAGASTDTQY
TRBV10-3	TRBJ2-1	AISESSTSSYNEQF
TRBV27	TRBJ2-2	ASSLMREGWTGELF
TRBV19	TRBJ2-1	ASSITGGNNEQF
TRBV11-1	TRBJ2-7	ASSRERGGEQY
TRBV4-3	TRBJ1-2	ASSQDSFSTGHPPTGYT
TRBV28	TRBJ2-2	ASRVTSGSNTGELF
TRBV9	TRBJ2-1	ASSARTSGTGEQF
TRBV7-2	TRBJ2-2	ASSLLGRHGELF
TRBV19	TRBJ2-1	ASSISVALRGGDEQF
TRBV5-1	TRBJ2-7	ASSLASGRAGSYEQY
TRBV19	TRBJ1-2	ASSGSTNRGRGYT
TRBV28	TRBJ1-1	ASSLTRGYGEAF
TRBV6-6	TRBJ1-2	ASSPRGGNYGYT
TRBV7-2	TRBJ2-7	ASSLSTGSYEQY